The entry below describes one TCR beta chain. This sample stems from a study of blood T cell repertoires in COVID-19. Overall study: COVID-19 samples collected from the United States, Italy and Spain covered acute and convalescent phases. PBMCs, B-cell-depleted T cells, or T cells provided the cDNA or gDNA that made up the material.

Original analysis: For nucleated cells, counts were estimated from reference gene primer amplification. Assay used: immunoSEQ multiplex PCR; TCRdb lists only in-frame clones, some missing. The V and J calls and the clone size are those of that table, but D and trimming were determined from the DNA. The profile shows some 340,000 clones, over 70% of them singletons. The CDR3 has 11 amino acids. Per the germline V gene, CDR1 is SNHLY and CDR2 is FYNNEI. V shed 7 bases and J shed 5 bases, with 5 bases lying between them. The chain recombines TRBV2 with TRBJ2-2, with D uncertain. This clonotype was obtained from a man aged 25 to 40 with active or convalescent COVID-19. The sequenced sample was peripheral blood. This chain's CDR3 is CASTKTGELFF. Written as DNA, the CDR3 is TGTGCCAGCACTAAAACCGGGGAGCTGTTTTTT.